This T cell receptor (beta chain) was recovered during a study of blood T cell repertoires in COVID-19. Study in general: Samples came from the United States, Italy and Spain, spanning acute and convalescent COVID-19. PBMCs, B-cell-depleted T cells, or T cells were the source of the cDNA or gDNA that made up the material.

Study processing details: Amplification with reference gene primers provided the estimates of nucleated cell counts. The method was immunoSEQ multiplex PCR; TCRdb's version includes in-frame clones alone and lacks a portion of them. Clonal size and the V and J genes are those of that table, whereas D and trimming came from the DNA. The sample holds about 240,000 clones, about 83% seen once. This CDR3 contains 15 residues. Germline V gene sequence: CDR1 SGHRS, CDR2 YFSETQ. The ends lost 4 bases at V and 2 bases at J; junction bases unmatched: 5. This sequence originates from a man aged 25 to 40 who had recovered from COVID-19. V usage is TRBV5-1 and J usage is TRBJ2-5, with TRBD2 matching over 10 bases. Sequencing was done on a sample of peripheral blood. The CDR3 spells CASSRRTSGQETQYF. The CDR3 nucleotides read TGCGCCAGCAGCAGAAGGACTAGCGGACAAGAGACCCAGTACTTC. Combining the CDR3 with reference TRBV5-1 and TRBJ2-5 gives the whole variable domain KAGVTQTPRYLIKTRGQQVTLSCSPISGHRSVSWYQQTPGQGLQFLFEYFSETQRNKGNFPGRFSGRQFSNSRSEMNVSTLELGDSALYLCASSRRTSGQETQYFGPGTRLLVL.